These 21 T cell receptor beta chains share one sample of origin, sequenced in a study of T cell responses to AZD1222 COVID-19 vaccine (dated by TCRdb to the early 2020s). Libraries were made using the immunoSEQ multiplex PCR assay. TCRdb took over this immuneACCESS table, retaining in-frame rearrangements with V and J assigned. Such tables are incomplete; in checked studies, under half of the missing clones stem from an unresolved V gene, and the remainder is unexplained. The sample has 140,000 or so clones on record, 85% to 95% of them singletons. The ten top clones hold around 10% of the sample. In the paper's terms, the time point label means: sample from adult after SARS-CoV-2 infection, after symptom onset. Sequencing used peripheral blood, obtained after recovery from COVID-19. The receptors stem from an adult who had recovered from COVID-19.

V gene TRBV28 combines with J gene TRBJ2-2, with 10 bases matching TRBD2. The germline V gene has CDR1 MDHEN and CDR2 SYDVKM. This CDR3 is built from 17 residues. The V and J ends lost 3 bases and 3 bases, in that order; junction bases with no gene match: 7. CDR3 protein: CASSLWASGSYTGELFF. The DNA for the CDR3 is TGTGCCAGCAGTTTGTGGGCTAGCGGGAGTTACACCGGGGAGCTGTTTTTT.

The CDR3 sequence is CASSGGLARYNEQFF. The CDR3 DNA follows: TGTGCCAGCAGCGGGGGACTAGCGCGCTACAATGAGCAGTTCTTC. The chain links TRBV9 to TRBJ2-1; 10 bases are a match to TRBD2. CDR3 length equals 15 residues. CDR1 is SGDLS and CDR2 is YYNGEE in the germline V gene. With V trimmed by 3 bases and J by 3 bases, 3 bases remained unmatched.

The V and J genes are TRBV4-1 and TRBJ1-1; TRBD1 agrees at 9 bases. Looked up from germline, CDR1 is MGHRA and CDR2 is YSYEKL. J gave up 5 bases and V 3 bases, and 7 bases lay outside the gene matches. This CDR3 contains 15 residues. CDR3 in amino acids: CASSHSGTGRTEAFF. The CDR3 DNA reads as TGCGCCAGCAGCCATAGCGGGACAGGGAGGACTGAAGCTTTCTTT.

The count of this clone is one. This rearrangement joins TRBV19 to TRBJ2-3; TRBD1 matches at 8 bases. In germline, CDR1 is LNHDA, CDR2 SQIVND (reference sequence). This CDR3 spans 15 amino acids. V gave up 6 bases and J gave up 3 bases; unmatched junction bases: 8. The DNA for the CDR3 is TGTGCCAGTAGATCGGGGACAGGAAGGACAGATACGCAGTATTTT. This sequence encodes CASRSGTGRTDTQYF.

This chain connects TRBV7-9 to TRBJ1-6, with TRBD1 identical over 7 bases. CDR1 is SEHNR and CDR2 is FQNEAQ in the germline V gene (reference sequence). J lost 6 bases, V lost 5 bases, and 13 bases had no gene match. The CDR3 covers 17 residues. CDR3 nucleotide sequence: TGTGCCAGCAGCCGTCTCGGGACAGACGGAAGTAATTCACCCCTCCACTTT. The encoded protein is CASSRLGTDGSNSPLHF.

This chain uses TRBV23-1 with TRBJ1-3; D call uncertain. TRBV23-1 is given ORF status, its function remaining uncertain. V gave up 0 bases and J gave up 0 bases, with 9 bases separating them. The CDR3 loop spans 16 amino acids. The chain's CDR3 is CASSQSKVYSGNTIYF. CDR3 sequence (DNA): TGCGCCAGCAGTCAATCGAAGGTTTACTCTGGAAACACCATATATTTT.

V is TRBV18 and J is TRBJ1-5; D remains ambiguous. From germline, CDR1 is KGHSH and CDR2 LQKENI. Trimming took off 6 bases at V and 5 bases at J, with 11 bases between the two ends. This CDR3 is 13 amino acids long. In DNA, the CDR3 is TGTGCCAGCTCGGAAGGGTCGGATCAGCCCCAGCATTTT. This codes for CASSEGSDQPQHF.

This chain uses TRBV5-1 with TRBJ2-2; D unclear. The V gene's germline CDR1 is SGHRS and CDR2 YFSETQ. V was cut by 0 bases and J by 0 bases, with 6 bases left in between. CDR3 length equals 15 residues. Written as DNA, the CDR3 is TGCGCCAGCAGCTTGGATGGAGCGAACACCGGGGAGCTGTTTTTT. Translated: CASSLDGANTGELFF.

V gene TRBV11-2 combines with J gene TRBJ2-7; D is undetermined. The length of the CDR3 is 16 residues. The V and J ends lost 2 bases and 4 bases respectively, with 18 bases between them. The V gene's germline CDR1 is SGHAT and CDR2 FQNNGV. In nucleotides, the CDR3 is TGTGCCAGCAGCTTATTGGGGTCGACGGATAGATACGAGCAGTACTTC. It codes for CASSLLGSTDRYEQYF.

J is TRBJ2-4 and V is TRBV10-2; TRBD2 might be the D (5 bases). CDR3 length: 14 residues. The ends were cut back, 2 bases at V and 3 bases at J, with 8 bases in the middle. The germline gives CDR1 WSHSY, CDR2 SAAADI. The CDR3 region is CASSEREGKNIQYF. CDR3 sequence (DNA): TGCGCCAGCAGTGAGCGGGAAGGCAAAAACATTCAGTACTTC.

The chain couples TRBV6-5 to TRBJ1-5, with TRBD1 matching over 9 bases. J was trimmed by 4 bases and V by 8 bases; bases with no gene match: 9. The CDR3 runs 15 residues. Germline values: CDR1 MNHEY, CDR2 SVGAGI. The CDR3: CASRIGGQGNQPQHF. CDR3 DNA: TGTGCCAGCCGAATCGGGGGACAGGGTAATCAGCCCCAGCATTTT.

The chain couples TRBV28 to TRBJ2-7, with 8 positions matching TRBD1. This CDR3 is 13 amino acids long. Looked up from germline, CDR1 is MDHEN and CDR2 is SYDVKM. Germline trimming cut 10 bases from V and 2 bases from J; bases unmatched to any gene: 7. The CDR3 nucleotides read TGTGCCACGACGGACAGGGAGACCTACGAGCAGTACTTC. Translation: CATTDRETYEQYF.

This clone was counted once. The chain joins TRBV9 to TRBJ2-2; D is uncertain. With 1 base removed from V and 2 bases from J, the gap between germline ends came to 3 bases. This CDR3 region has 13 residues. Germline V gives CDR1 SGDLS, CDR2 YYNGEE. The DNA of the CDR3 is TGTGCCAGCAGCGTAAAAAACACCGGGGAGCTGTTTTTT. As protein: CASSVKNTGELFF.

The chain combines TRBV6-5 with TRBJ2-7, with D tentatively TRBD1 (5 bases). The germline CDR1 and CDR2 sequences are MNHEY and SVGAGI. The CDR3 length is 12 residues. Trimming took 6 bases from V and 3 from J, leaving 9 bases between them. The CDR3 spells CASRDTSYEQYF. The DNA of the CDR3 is TGTGCCAGCAGGGACACCAGCTACGAGCAGTACTTC.

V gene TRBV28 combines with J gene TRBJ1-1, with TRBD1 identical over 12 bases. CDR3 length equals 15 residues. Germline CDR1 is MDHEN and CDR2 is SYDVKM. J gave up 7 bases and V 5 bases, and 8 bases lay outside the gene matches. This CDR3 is CASSKGGQGAGEAFF. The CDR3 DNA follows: TGTGCCAGCAGTAAAGGGGGACAGGGGGCTGGTGAAGCTTTCTTT.

CDR3 loop: CASSPTTGAVRVEKLFF. DNA of the CDR3: TGTGCCAGCTCACCAACTACAGGTGCAGTTCGTGTAGAAAAACTGTTTTTT. The rearrangement uses TRBV18 and TRBJ1-4, with D possibly being TRBD1 (5 bases). This CDR3 has 17 residues. Trimming took 2 bases from V and 8 from J, leaving 21 bases between them. Germline V lookup: CDR1 KGHSH, CDR2 LQKENI. Full variable domain (missing parts from reference TRBV18 and TRBJ1-4): NAGVMQNPRHLVRRRGQEARLRCSPMKGHSHVYWYRQLPEEGLKFMVYLQKENIIDESGMPKERFSAEFPKEGPSILRIQQVVRGDSAAYFCASSPTTGAVRVEKLFFGSGTQLSVL.

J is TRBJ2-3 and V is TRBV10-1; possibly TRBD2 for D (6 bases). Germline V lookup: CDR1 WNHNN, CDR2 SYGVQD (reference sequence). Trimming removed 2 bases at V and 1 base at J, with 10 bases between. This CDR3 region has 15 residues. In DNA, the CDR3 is TGCGCCAGCAGTGAGGGGACGGGGGGCACAGATACGCAGTATTTT. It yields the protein CASSEGTGGTDTQYF.

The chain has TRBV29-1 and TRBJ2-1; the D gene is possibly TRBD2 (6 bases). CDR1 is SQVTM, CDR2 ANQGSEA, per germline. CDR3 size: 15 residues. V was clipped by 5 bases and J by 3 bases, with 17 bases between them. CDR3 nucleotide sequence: TGCAGCGTTCCTGCGGGGCTAGCCGTCTACAATGAGCAGTTCTTC. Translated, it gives CSVPAGLAVYNEQFF.

CDR3 residues: CASSLGRGQTPPYNEQFF. CDR3 in DNA: TGTGCCAGCAGCTTAGGGCGGGGACAAACCCCTCCCTACAATGAGCAGTTCTTC. This chain links TRBV7-3 with TRBJ2-1; D may correspond to TRBD1 or TRBD2 (6 bases each). CDR1 SGHTA and CDR2 FQGTGA come from the germline V gene. The CDR3 is 18 residues long. V was pared by 2 bases and J by 2 bases, with 19 bases between.

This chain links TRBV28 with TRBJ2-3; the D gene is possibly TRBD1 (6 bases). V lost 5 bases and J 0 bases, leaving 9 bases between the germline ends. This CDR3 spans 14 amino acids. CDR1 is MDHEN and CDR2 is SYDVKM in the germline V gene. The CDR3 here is CASSLTGSTDTQYF. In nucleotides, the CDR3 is TGTGCCAGCAGTCTCACAGGGAGCACAGATACGCAGTATTTT.

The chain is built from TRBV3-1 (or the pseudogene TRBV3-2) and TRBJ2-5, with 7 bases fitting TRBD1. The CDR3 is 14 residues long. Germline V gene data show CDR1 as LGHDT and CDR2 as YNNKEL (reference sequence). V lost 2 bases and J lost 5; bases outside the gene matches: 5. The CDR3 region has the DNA TGTGCCAGCAGCCAAAGGGGGCTGGGGGAGACCCAGTACTTC. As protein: CASSQRGLGETQYF.